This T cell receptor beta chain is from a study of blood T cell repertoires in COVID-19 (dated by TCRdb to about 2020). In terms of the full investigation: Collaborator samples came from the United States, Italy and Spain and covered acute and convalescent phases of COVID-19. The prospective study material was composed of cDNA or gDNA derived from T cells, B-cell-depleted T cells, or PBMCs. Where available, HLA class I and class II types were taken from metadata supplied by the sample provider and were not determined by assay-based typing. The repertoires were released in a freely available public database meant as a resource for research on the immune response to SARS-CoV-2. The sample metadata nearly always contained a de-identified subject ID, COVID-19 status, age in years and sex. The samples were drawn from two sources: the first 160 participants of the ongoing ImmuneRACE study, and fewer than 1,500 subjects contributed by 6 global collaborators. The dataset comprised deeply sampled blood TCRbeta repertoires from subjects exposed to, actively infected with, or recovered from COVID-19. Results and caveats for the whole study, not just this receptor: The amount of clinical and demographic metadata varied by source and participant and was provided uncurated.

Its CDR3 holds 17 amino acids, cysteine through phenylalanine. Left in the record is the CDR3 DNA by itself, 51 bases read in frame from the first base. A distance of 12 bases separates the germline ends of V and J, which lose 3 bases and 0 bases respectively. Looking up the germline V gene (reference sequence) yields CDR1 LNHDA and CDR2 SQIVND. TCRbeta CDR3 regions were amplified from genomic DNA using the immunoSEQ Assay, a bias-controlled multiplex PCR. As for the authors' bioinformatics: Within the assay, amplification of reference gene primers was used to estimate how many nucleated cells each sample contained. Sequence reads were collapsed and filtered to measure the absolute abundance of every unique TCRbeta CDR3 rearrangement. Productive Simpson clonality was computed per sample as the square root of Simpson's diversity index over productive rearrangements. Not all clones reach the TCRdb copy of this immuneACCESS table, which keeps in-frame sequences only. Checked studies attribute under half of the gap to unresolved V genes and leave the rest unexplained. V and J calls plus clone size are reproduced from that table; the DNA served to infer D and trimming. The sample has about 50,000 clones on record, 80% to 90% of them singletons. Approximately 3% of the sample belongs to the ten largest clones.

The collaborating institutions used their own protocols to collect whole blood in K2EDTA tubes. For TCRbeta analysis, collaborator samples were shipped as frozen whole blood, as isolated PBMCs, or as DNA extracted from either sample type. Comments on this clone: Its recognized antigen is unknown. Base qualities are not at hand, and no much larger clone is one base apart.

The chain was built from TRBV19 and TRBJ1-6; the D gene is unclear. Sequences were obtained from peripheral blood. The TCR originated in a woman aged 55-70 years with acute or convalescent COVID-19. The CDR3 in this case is CASSMGGPGSYNSPLHF. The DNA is TGTGCCAGTAGTATGGGAGGCCCGGGCTCCTATAATTCACCCCTCCACTTT.